This T cell receptor beta chain stems from a study of cytomegalovirus exposure and HLA in healthy donors. General study findings and limits: A later analysis showed TCR association rates differing by HLA locus, peaking at DRB1 and lowest at HLA-C.

The PCR used 60 Vbeta and 13 Jbeta primers. Original methodology: Later reanalysis found around 74 million unique TCR beta chains, 9 million to 12 million of them shared. Sequencing was performed with immunoSEQ multiplex PCR; in TCRdb, only in-frame clones are kept and a portion is missing. That table is the source of V, J and clone size, and D and trimming were worked out from the DNA. The clone table shows 60,000 to 70,000 clones, with the ten largest holding less than 6%. Of note for this clone: Its target is unknown.

The CDR3 covers 15 residues. Germline CDR1 SGHAT, CDR2 FQNNGV. Trimming at V came to 3 bases and at J to 5 bases, leaving 7 bases not matched to a gene. The sample taken for sequencing was PBMCs. The chain joins TRBV11-2 to TRBJ2-1; 7 bases map to TRBD1. The sequence came from a man in his thirties or forties in good health and CMV-seropositive. DNA for the CDR3: TGTGCCAGCAGCTTGGGACAGACTTACGACAATGAGCAGTTCTTC. It yields the protein CASSLGQTYDNEQFF.